The entry below describes one T cell receptor (beta chain). The sample originates from a study of T cell changes during pregnancy in multiple sclerosis. Generated by immunoSEQ multiplex PCR, the TCRdb table keeps only in-frame clones and is missing some. In the table there are 25,000 to 35,000 clones, approximately 92% of which are singletons. J was trimmed by 5 bases and V by 10 bases; bases with no gene match: 7. The germline CDR1 and CDR2 sequences are ENHRY and SYGVKD. The CDR3 runs to 12 residues. V gene TRBV10-3 combines with J gene TRBJ2-7; 8 positions agree with TRBD1. This specimen was CD8+ T cells from peripheral blood mononuclear cells, taken in the second trimester of pregnancy. This receptor was taken from a female donor with multiple sclerosis, enrolled in a pregnancy study. The CDR3 DNA reads as TGTGCCACGATGGACAGGGTCAACGAGCAGTACTTC. This codes for CATMDRVNEQYF.